The text below deals with one TCR beta chain. This sample is part of a study of blood T cell repertoires in COVID-19. Across the whole study: Spain, Italy and the United States supplied samples that represented acute and convalescent COVID-19. Sources were T cells, B-cell-depleted T cells, or PBMCs; the material itself was cDNA or gDNA.

J was trimmed by 2 bases and V by 3 bases; bases with no gene match: 3. The CDR3 runs 14 residues. Per germline, CDR1 LNHDA and CDR2 SQIVND (reference sequence). Authors' analysis steps: It was from reference gene primer amplification that nucleated cell counts were estimated. Only in-frame clones appear in the TCRdb table, and some are missing; sequencing was by immunoSEQ multiplex PCR. That table is the source of V, J and clone size, and D and trimming were worked out from the DNA. This sample has 180,000 or so clones, with 76% found just once. This TCR was recovered from a woman aged 45-59 years with active or convalescent COVID-19. Sequences were obtained from peripheral blood. The V gene is TRBV19, the J gene TRBJ2-7; 8 nucleotides line up with TRBD1. In DNA form, the CDR3 reads TGTGCCAGTAGTATCCGGGACAGGCCCTACGAGCAGTACTTC. Translated, it gives CASSIRDRPYEQYF.